These T cell receptor beta chains were read from a single sample in a study of cytomegalovirus exposure and HLA in healthy donors. Here immunoSEQ multiplex PCR was the method, and the copy in TCRdb shows in-frame clones only, minus some. The sample has 100,000 to 120,000 clones, about 68% seen once. Sequencing was carried out using PBMCs. The receptors derive from a woman between 35 and 50 years old in good health and CMV-seropositive. CDR3s include the opening cysteine and the closing phenylalanine or tryptophan. A D gene is named only where the DNA matches it firmly. Expanded clones are given a class, and other clones once, few, many or no size at all.

abundance	v_gene	d_gene	j_gene	CDR3nt	CDR3aa
.	TRBV5-1	TRBD1	TRBJ2-7	TGCGCCAGCAGCCTAGCCGGGACAGGGACTGGCGAGCAGTACTTC	CASSLAGTGTGEQYF
few	TRBV5-1	.	TRBJ2-2	TGCGCCAGCAGCTTTAGCACCGGGGAGCTGTTTTTT	CASSFSTGELFF
once	TRBV7-9	TRBD1	TRBJ1-2	TGTGCCAGCAGCCGAGACAGGGCTAACTATGGCTACACCTTC	CASSRDRANYGYTF
.	TRBV7-6	TRBD2	TRBJ2-5	TGTGCCAGCAGCTTAGCTTCTAGCGGAATGGGGGAGACCCAGTACTTC	CASSLASSGMGETQYF
.	TRBV5-1	.	TRBJ2-3	TGCGCCAGCAGCTTGGTGATCAGATACACAGATACGCAGTATTTT	CASSLVIRYTDTQYF
.	TRBV29-1	TRBD2	TRBJ2-7	TGCAGCGTTGAAGATCTAACTAGCGGGTCCTCCTACGAGCAGTACTTC	CSVEDLTSGSSYEQYF
.	TRBV7-9	.	TRBJ1-2	TGTGCCAGCAGCCCGGACAGCAACTATGGCTACACCTTC	CASSPDSNYGYTF
.	TRBV30	.	TRBJ1-6	TGTGCCTGGAGTGAGGGCCACTACAGGGATAATTCACCCCTCCACTTT	CAWSEGHYRDNSPLHF
.	TRBV7-9	.	TRBJ2-7	TGTGCCAGCAGCTTAGCTTCAGGGGTCTTCTACGAGCAGTACTTC	CASSLASGVFYEQYF
.	TRBV5-6	.	TRBJ1-1	TGTGCCACCTCGGCGTTAGGACTCGGCGGGAGTCAGAACACTGAAGCTTTCTTT	CATSALGLGGSQNTEAFF
few	TRBV7-3	.	TRBJ2-1	TGTGCCAGCAGCTTAGCACTTAACAATGAGCAGTTCTTC	CASSLALNNEQFF
once	TRBV30	.	TRBJ1-3	TGTGCCTGGAGTGGGGCGGCAGGGGCTGGAAACACCATATATTTT	CAWSGAAGAGNTIYF
.	TRBV7-7	TRBD2	TRBJ2-5	TGTGCTAGCAGTCCGGCGGAAGCGGGGGAAGAGACCCAGTACTTC	CASSPAEAGEETQYF
.	TRBV13	.	TRBJ2-1	TGTGCCAGCAGCTTAGACTCGAGCTCCTACAATGAGCAGTTCTTC	CASSLDSSSYNEQFF
.	TRBV15	TRBD1	TRBJ1-1	TGTGCCACCAGCTCGCAGAGGACAGGGGGAACTGAAGCTTTCTTT	CATSSQRTGGTEAFF
few	TRBV7-6	.	TRBJ1-2	TGTGCCAGCAGCTTAGGTCTATCGTCTGGCTACACCTTC	CASSLGLSSGYTF
.	TRBV25-1	.	TRBJ2-5	TGTGCCAGCAGTGACTTCACGACAACAAAAGAGACCCAGTACTTC	CASSDFTTTKETQYF
.	TRBV9	.	TRBJ2-3	TGTGCCAGCACCTTCCTCGGGGGAGATACGCAGTATTTT	CASTFLGGDTQYF
few	TRBV5-1	TRBD1	TRBJ1-4	TGCGCCAGCAGCTTGTTCCCCCAATCGGGACAGGGTGAAAAACTGTTTTTT	CASSLFPQSGQGEKLFF
few	TRBV7-9	.	TRBJ1-1	TGTGCCAGCAGCTTAGGCGGGTTTGAAGCTTTCTTT	CASSLGGFEAFF
.	TRBV5-1	.	TRBJ1-4	TGCGCCAGCAGCTTGGAGGGGACTAATGAAAAACTGTTTTTT	CASSLEGTNEKLFF
.	TRBV4-1	TRBD2	TRBJ2-3	TGCGCCAGCAAGCTAGCGGGAGTTTCAGATACGCAGTATTTT	CASKLAGVSDTQYF
few	TRBV6-1	TRBD2	TRBJ2-1	TGTGCCAGCAGTGGGGGACTAGCTCTTTACAATGAGCAGTTCTTC	CASSGGLALYNEQFF
once	TRBV7-2	.	TRBJ2-5	TGTGCCAGCAGCACAGCGGGCCTTGAAGAGACCCAGTACTTC	CASSTAGLEETQYF
.	TRBV4-1	.	TRBJ2-2	TGCGCCAGCAGCCACGACAGCACCGGGGAGCTGTTTTTT	CASSHDSTGELFF
.	TRBV28	TRBD1	TRBJ1-3	TGTGCCAGCAGTTTGTGGGGACAGGAGAGCTCTGGAAACACCATATATTTT	CASSLWGQESSGNTIYF
once	TRBV2	.	TRBJ2-7	TGTGCCAGCAGTGAACTGTCCTACGAGCAGTACTTC	CASSELSYEQYF
.	TRBV7-9	.	TRBJ1-1	TGTGCCAGCAGCTATCTGAGGGCTACCACTGAAGCTTTCTTT	CASSYLRATTEAFF
.	TRBV6-6	TRBD2	TRBJ2-7	TGTGCCAGCAGTTACCGAACTAGCGGGACCTCCTACGAGCAGTACTTC	CASSYRTSGTSYEQYF
.	TRBV18	TRBD1	TRBJ1-1	TGTGCCAGCTCACCGGACAGGATGAACACTGAAGCTTTCTTT	CASSPDRMNTEAFF
.	TRBV5-1	TRBD1	TRBJ2-5	TGCGCCAGCAGCGGGACAGGGCTACCCAGAGAGACCCAGTACTTC	CASSGTGLPRETQYF
.	TRBV7-8	.	TRBJ1-1	TGTGCCAGCAGCTCGGGACGGGAGGGCCTACTGGGGAACACTGAAGCTTTCTTT	CASSSGREGLLGNTEAFF
.	TRBV4-3	TRBD2	TRBJ2-3	TGCGCCAGCAGCCAGGATCTAGCGGGGGGCCTCACAGATACGCAGTATTTT	CASSQDLAGGLTDTQYF
.	TRBV4-1	.	TRBJ1-3	TGCGCCAGCAGCCAAGTGGGCGTTGGAAACACCATATATTTT	CASSQVGVGNTIYF